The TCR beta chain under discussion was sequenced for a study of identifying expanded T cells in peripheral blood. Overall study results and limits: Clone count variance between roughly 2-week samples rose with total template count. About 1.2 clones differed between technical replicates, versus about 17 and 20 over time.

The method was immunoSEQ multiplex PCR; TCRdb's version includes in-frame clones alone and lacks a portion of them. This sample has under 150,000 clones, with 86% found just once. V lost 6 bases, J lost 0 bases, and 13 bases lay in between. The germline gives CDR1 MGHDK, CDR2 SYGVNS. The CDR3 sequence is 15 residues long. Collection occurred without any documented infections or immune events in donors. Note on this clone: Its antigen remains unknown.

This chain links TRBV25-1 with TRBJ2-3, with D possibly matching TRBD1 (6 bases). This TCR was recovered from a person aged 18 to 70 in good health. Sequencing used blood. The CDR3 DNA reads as TGTGCCAGCAGCCGGGACATAATTAGCACAGATACGCAGTATTTT. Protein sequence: CASSRDIISTDTQYF.